This T cell receptor beta chain comes out of a study of cytomegalovirus exposure and HLA in healthy donors. A word on this clone: What it binds is unknown.

Primers included in the PCR were 60 Vbeta and 13 Jbeta primers. TCRdb keeps only in-frame clones here, not all; method: immunoSEQ multiplex PCR. The sample contains about 130,000 clones, 73% of which appear only once. Germline assignment: CDR1 MNHNS and CDR2 SASEGT. With 0 bases removed from V and 0 bases from J, the gap between germline ends came to 6 bases. The length of the CDR3 is 15 residues. Study-level points and caveats: Analysis was carried out at a later point, and it linked a missense DCLRE1C variant to TCR beta V- and J-gene trimming.

Sequencing used PBMCs. The rearrangement joins TRBV6-1 to TRBJ2-1; a weak D match, TRBD2 (5 bases). The clonotype comes from a woman between 40 and 50 years old in good health and CMV-seropositive. The CDR3 sequence: CASSEAGSSYNEQFF. In DNA, the CDR3 is TGTGCCAGCAGTGAAGCAGGGAGCTCCTACAATGAGCAGTTCTTC.